A single sample gave rise to the 25 T cell receptor beta chains below, sequenced in a study of cytomegalovirus exposure and HLA in healthy donors. The PCR employed 60 Vbeta primers together with 13 Jbeta primers. Assay used: immunoSEQ multiplex PCR; TCRdb lists only in-frame clones, some missing. This table holds about 140,000 clones, roughly 87% found once. Material for sequencing was PBMCs. The receptors were sampled from a woman between 35 and 50 years old in good health and CMV-seronegative.

V usage is TRBV5-8 and J usage is TRBJ2-1, with TRBD1 matching over 9 bases. The trim removed 4 bases at V and 0 bases at J, leaving 2 bases unmatched. The CDR3 runs to 15 residues. The germline V gene encodes CDR1 SGHTS and CDR2 YDEGEE. CDR3 nucleotide sequence: TGTGCCAGCAGCGGGGGACAGGGCTCCTACAATGAGCAGTTCTTC. It codes for CASSGGQGSYNEQFF.

This sequence joins TRBV29-1 and TRBJ1-1, with D maybe TRBD1 (5 bases). Trimming removed 4 bases from V and 11 bases from J, with 11 bases in between. CDR3 size: 10 residues. Germline V CDR1 and CDR2: SQVTM, ANQGSEA. DNA of the CDR3: TGCAGCGTTGCAGGGCTGGAGGCTTTCTTT. Its translation: CSVAGLEAFF.

This clone was counted a few times. This chain joins TRBV25-1 and TRBJ2-7, with 7 nucleotides matching TRBD2. CDR1 MGHDK and CDR2 SYGVNS come from the germline V gene. The junction had 6 bases not matched to a gene; V was cut back by 6 bases and J by 1 base. There are 14 residues in the CDR3. CDR3 residues: CASRPPGGSYEQYF. CDR3 nucleotides: TGTGCCAGCAGGCCCCCGGGGGGATCCTACGAGCAGTACTTC.

The rearrangement joins TRBV30 to TRBJ2-7; 7 bases are a match to TRBD1. This CDR3 has 14 amino acids. CDR1 GTSNPN and CDR2 SVGIG come from the germline V gene (reference sequence). V trimming: 2 bases; J trimming: 2 bases; junction bases outside the gene matches: 6. The CDR3 coding sequence is TGTGCCTGGAGTATGACAGGGACGGCCTACGAGCAGTACTTC. Translating gives CAWSMTGTAYEQYF.

The chain carries TRBV11-3 and TRBJ2-5, with 11 bases aligning to TRBD2. Germline CDR1 reads SGHNT; CDR2 reads YENEEA. CDR3 length: 14 residues. V lost 7 bases to trimming and J lost 5 bases; unmatched junction nucleotides: 6. CDR3 protein: CASTVAGGPETQYF. CDR3 DNA sequence: TGTGCCAGCACCGTAGCGGGAGGGCCGGAGACCCAGTACTTC.

The gene calls are TRBV28 and TRBJ2-3; D is undetermined. This CDR3 is built from 13 residues. Germline assignment: CDR1 MDHEN and CDR2 SYDVKM. The V end was cut by 6 bases, the J end by 6 bases, with 13 bases between. The CDR3 spells CASSQVPADTQYF. The CDR3 DNA is TGTGCCAGCAGCCAAGTACCAGCGGATACGCAGTATTTT.

This clone was detected only once. The conserved final phenylalanine or tryptophan is absent from the CDR3, which likely points to a read error. The DNA is omitted, as the CDR3 cannot be located on it reliably, and the CDR3 follows TCRdb's listing. The genes are TRBV28 and TRBJ2-7; the table assigns TRBD1, which was not confirmed against the DNA. The germline gives CDR1 MDHEN, CDR2 SYDVKM. The CDR3 totals 10 residues, both ends included. The CDR3 region is CASRGDREYI.

The genes are TRBV10-3 and TRBJ2-7; 8 bases fit TRBD2. CDR3 length equals 13 residues. After removal of 6 bases from V and 2 bases from J, the junction contained 3 bases not matched to a gene. CDR1 is ENHRY and CDR2 is SYGVKD in the germline V gene. The CDR3 protein is CAIRLADPYEQYF. Written as DNA, the CDR3 is TGTGCCATCAGACTAGCGGACCCCTACGAGCAGTACTTC.

The V and J genes are TRBV27 and TRBJ2-7, with D tentatively TRBD1 (6 bases). Trimming removed 6 bases from V and 5 bases from J, with 11 bases in between. Germline loops: CDR1 MNHEY, CDR2 SMNVEV (reference sequence). This CDR3 has 12 amino acids. The CDR3 is CASSDPGDEQYF. In DNA, the CDR3 is TGTGCCAGCAGCGACCCAGGGGACGAGCAGTACTTC.

The rearrangement uses TRBV7-2 and TRBJ2-7, with TRBD1 matching 10 bases. The CDR3 spans 18 residues. Germline lookup yields CDR1 SGHTA and CDR2 FQGNSA. V lost 5 bases to trimming and J lost 3 bases; unmatched junction nucleotides: 16. The CDR3 DNA reads TGTGCCAGCAGCCGTTACTTCCAGACAGGGGGCGCGATCTACGAGCAGTACTTC. This translates into CASSRYFQTGGAIYEQYF.

The genes are TRBV9 and TRBJ2-2; unclear D gene. This CDR3 has 16 amino acids. Germline V gives CDR1 SGDLS, CDR2 YYNGEE. V shed 4 bases and J shed 0 bases, with 13 bases lying between them. The DNA for the CDR3 is TGTGCCAGCAGCCTAGTTACGAGTCCGAACACCGGGGAGCTGTTTTTT. Translation: CASSLVTSPNTGELFF.

The chain recombines TRBV27 with TRBJ2-3, with a tentative D call TRBD2 (6 bases). This CDR3 comprises 12 residues. V lost 5 bases and J lost 4, with 7 bases in between. Germline CDR1 MNHEY, CDR2 SMNVEV (reference sequence). CDR3 loop: CASSGGSDTQYF. The CDR3 nucleotides read TGTGCCAGCAGTGGGGGGTCAGATACGCAGTATTTT.

This chain connects TRBV28 to TRBJ1-2; no clear D gene. The V end lost 2 bases, the J end lost 0 bases, and 4 bases lay between the germline ends. The length of the CDR3 is 13 residues. Per germline, CDR1 MDHEN and CDR2 SYDVKM. CDR3 sequence: CASSLQANYGYTF. The CDR3 bases are TGTGCCAGCAGTTTACAGGCTAACTATGGCTACACCTTC.

The sample holds one count of this clone. V gene TRBV29-1 combines with J gene TRBJ1-1; the D gene is possibly TRBD1 (6 bases). CDR1 is SQVTM, CDR2 ANQGSEA, per germline. The CDR3 runs to 13 residues. V was trimmed by 4 bases and J by 3 bases, leaving 12 bases between them. The CDR3 nucleotides read TGCAGCGTTGCGAGGGGGATCGACACTGAAGCTTTCTTT. Protein: CSVARGIDTEAFF. Looking up the rest from reference TRBV29-1 and TRBJ1-1 gives the full variable domain: SAVISQKPSRDICQRGTSLTIQCQVDSQVTMMFWYRQQPGQSLTLIATANQGSEATYESGFVIDKFPISRPNLTFSTLTVSNMSPEDSSIYLCSVARGIDTEAFFGQGTRLTVV.

CDR3 nucleotides: TGCGCCAGCAGCCAAGACAGTTGGGGCCCCGAGCAGTACTTC. As protein: CASSQDSWGPEQYF. The chain links TRBV4-3 to TRBJ2-7; D is possibly TRBD1 (5 bases). The ends were cut back, 0 bases at V and 6 bases at J, with 12 bases in the middle. The CDR3 sequence is 14 residues long. Looked up from germline, CDR1 is LGHNA and CDR2 is YSLEER.

The chain couples TRBV18 to TRBJ2-3; 8 bases match TRBD1. Germline CDR1 KGHSH, CDR2 LQKENI. V was pared by 3 bases and J by 4 bases, with 6 bases of the junction left unmatched. This CDR3 has 15 amino acids. The DNA for the CDR3 is TGTGCCAGCTCACCTCGACAGGGGTCCCCAGATACGCAGTATTTT. Translating it yields CASSPRQGSPDTQYF.

The chain is built from TRBV7-9 and TRBJ2-7, with 10 bases identical to TRBD2. CDR1 is SEHNR, CDR2 FQNEAQ, per germline (reference sequence). CDR3 size: 17 residues. Unmatched junction bases numbered 9, after V lost 1 base and J lost 3 bases. As DNA, the CDR3 is TGTGCCAGCAGCTTAGAGGGGCTAGCGGGAGCTCTCTACGAGCAGTACTTC. Its protein is CASSLEGLAGALYEQYF.

The chain couples TRBV28 to TRBJ2-7; D ambiguous. V lost 6 bases and J lost 3, with 15 bases in between. Germline loops: CDR1 MDHEN, CDR2 SYDVKM. The CDR3 has 14 amino acids. In DNA, the CDR3 is TGTGCCAGCAGCCCCCCCGACTTACTCTACGAGCAGTACTTC. Residues: CASSPPDLLYEQYF.

The rearrangement joins TRBV7-2 to TRBJ1-5, with 8 bases matching TRBD1. Germline CDR1 and CDR2: SGHTA and FQGNSA. CDR3 size: 15 residues. V lost 2 bases to trimming and J lost 4 bases; unmatched junction nucleotides: 4. The CDR3 DNA follows: TGTGCCAGCAGCTTACCAGGGGGCCTGAATCAGCCCCAGCATTTT. It codes for CASSLPGGLNQPQHF.

The chain is built from TRBV27 and TRBJ2-7; 10 nucleotides line up with TRBD1. The CDR3 loop spans 15 amino acids. The V and J ends lost 5 bases and 6 bases, in that order; junction bases with no gene match: 10. CDR1 is MNHEY and CDR2 is SMNVEV in the germline V gene (reference sequence). Written as DNA, the CDR3 is TGTGCCAGCAGTCCAACCCCGGGACAGGGGCGCGAGCAGTACTTC. Amino acid sequence: CASSPTPGQGREQYF.

The V gene is TRBV2, the J gene TRBJ1-4; 7 nucleotides align to TRBD1. CDR3 length equals 15 residues. Germline V CDR1 and CDR2: SNHLY, FYNNEI. V trimming: 6 bases; J trimming: 3 bases; junction bases outside the gene matches: 7. The chain's CDR3 is CASRNRDRSNEKLFF. CDR3 DNA sequence: TGTGCCAGCAGGAACCGGGACAGATCTAATGAAAAACTGTTTTTT. The whole variable domain, remainder taken from reference TRBV2 and TRBJ1-4, is EPEVTQTPSHQVTQMGQEVILRCVPISNHLYFYWYRQILGQKVEFLVSFYNNEISEKSEIFDDQFSVERPDGSNFTLKIRSTKLEDSAMYFCASRNRDRSNEKLFFGSGTQLSVL.

This chain links TRBV6-4 with TRBJ2-3; 7 nucleotides match TRBD2. Per germline, CDR1 MRHNA and CDR2 SNTAGT. CDR3 length equals 15 residues. The junction had 4 bases not matched to a gene; V was cut back by 2 bases and J by 2 bases. The CDR3 DNA reads TGTGCCAGCAGTGACCAAGCGGGACCCACAGATACGCAGTATTTT. This encodes CASSDQAGPTDTQYF.

This clone was picked up one time. The chain combines TRBV19 with TRBJ1-5; 7 bases line up with TRBD1. J was trimmed by 6 bases and V by 4 bases; bases with no gene match: 6. The CDR3 contains 14 residues. The V gene's germline CDR1 is LNHDA and CDR2 SQIVND (reference sequence). The CDR3 bases are TGTGCCAGTAGTACTAGACAGGGAGGTCAGCCCCAGCATTTT. It yields the protein CASSTRQGGQPQHF.

The chain recombines TRBV4-3 with TRBJ1-1; TRBD1 might be the D (5 bases). V lost 1 base, J lost 4 bases, and 13 bases lay in between. This CDR3 spans 15 amino acids. Germline values: CDR1 LGHNA, CDR2 YSLEER. CDR3 sequence (DNA): TGCGCCAGCAGCCAAGTCTCAGGAGGGGCCACTGAAGCTTTCTTT. This encodes CASSQVSGGATEAFF.

The V and J genes are TRBV7-2 and TRBJ1-3; D remains unclear. Trimming took off 2 bases at V and 8 bases at J, with 13 bases between the two ends. The CDR3 totals 14 residues. Germline V gene data show CDR1 as SGHTA and CDR2 as FQGNSA. The CDR3 DNA follows: TGTGCCAGCAGCTTATCCTCCGGGGTAGACACCATATATTTT. It codes for CASSLSSGVDTIYF.